Presented here are 17 T cell receptor beta chains from one specimen sequenced in a study of T cell repertoires in cytomegalovirus infection. TCRdb passed the reads through MiXCR, listing each CDR3 protein once. Among 680,000 or so distinct CDR3 sequences listed, roughly 33% were seen once. These TCRs are of unknown antigen specificity. The sample consisted of cultured PBMCs, taken from culture after CMV antigen stimulation. These receptors were taken from a human donor in good health (CMV status not recorded). Some clones in this sample may be carry-over from other donors' samples.

The DNA for the CDR3 is TGCGCCAGCAGCCGGCCGGGACTAGCGGACACAGATACGCAGTATTTT. Protein: CASSRPGLADTDTQYF. This sequence joins TRBV5-1 and TRBJ2-3; TRBD2 matches at 11 bases. J lost 2 bases, V lost 4 bases, and 6 bases had no gene match. The CDR3 contains 16 residues. CDR1 is SGHRS, CDR2 YFSETQ, per germline.

The chain uses TRBV5-1 and TRBJ1-2; D not resolved. The V and J ends lost 4 bases and 8 bases respectively, with 15 bases between them. The CDR3 sequence is 13 residues long. Germline V CDR1 and CDR2: SGHRS, YFSETQ. DNA of the CDR3: TGCGCCAGCAGCCTAGGGAGGTATCGGGGCTACACCTTC. The encoded protein is CASSLGRYRGYTF.

This clonotype was observed many times. This chain joins TRBV7-6 and TRBJ2-3, with D perhaps TRBD1 (6 bases). The CDR3 extends over 17 amino acids. Germline CDR1 SGHVS, CDR2 FNYEAQ. Between the trimmed V and J ends, which lost 5 bases and 4 bases, there was a span of 22 bases. The CDR3 protein is CASSPSRDKAYADTQYF. The CDR3 coding sequence is TGTGCCAGCAGCCCGAGCCGGGACAAAGCTTACGCAGATACGCAGTATTTT.

This clonotype was counted at least ten times. CDR3 coding DNA: TGTGCCGGGGACACAACAACTAATGAAAAACTGTTTTTT. This encodes CAGDTTTNEKLFF. The J gene is TRBJ1-4, the V gene TRBV7-9, with D perhaps matching TRBD1 (6 bases). V was clipped by 11 bases and J by 0 bases, with 10 bases between them. CDR1 and CDR2 from the germline V gene are SEHNR and FQNEAQ (reference sequence). This CDR3 has 13 amino acids.

The chain is built from TRBV6-5 and TRBJ1-1, with D possibly TRBD1 on 6 matching bases. The CDR3 is 14 amino acids. V lost 7 bases and J 1 base, leaving 13 bases between the germline ends. In germline, CDR1 is MNHEY, CDR2 SVGAGI. The CDR3 is CASNGQGGNTEAFF. Here the CDR3 DNA reads TGTGCCAGCAACGGTCAAGGGGGGAACACTGAAGCTTTCTTT.

The genes are TRBV7-2 and TRBJ1-4; D remains unclear. Germline-derived CDR1 and CDR2 are SGHTA and FQGNSA. V lost 1 base, J lost 7 bases, and 4 bases lay in between. This CDR3 spans 12 amino acids. Here the CDR3 reads CASSLVVEKLFF. The CDR3 DNA reads TGTGCCAGCAGCTTAGTAGTTGAAAAACTGTTTTTT.

This clonotype was observed many times. The rearrangement joins TRBV7-2 to TRBJ2-5, with TRBD2 matching 8 bases. The V segment lost 1 base and the J segment 1 base; nucleotides outside the gene matches: 8. Germline-derived CDR1 and CDR2 are SGHTA and FQGNSA. There are 17 residues in the CDR3. The CDR3 DNA reads TGTGCCAGCAGCTTAGGGGGACGGGGGGGCCCCCAAGAGACCCAGTACTTC. Protein product: CASSLGGRGGPQETQYF.

J is TRBJ2-5 and V is TRBV4-1; tentatively, D is TRBD2 (9 bases). Germline V gene sequence: CDR1 MGHRA, CDR2 YSYEKL. Trimming shortened V by 4 bases and J by 5 bases, and 23 bases separated the two germline ends. The CDR3 extends over 17 amino acids. The CDR3 here is CASSPQGAGGPLETQYF. CDR3 coding DNA: TGCGCCAGCAGCCCCCAGGGGGCGGGAGGGCCGCTGGAGACCCAGTACTTC.

CDR3 in DNA: TGCGCCAGCAGCCAGCCCACAGGCTCTGGAAACACCATATATTTT. This sequence encodes CASSQPTGSGNTIYF. The rearrangement uses TRBV4-1 and TRBJ1-3; a possible D gene is TRBD1 (5 bases). CDR3 length equals 15 residues. V dropped 3 bases and J dropped 0 bases, with 9 bases sitting between them. The germline V gene has CDR1 MGHRA and CDR2 YSYEKL.

V usage is TRBV7-2 and J usage is TRBJ2-1; D gene unclear. Germline loops: CDR1 SGHTA, CDR2 FQGNSA. V lost 0 bases and J lost 6, with 9 bases in between. The CDR3 is made up of 14 amino acids. The CDR3 is CASSLARSSNEQFF. CDR3 sequence (DNA): TGTGCCAGCAGCTTAGCGCGGTCCAGCAATGAGCAGTTCTTC. Full variable domain (rest looked up from reference TRBV7-2 and TRBJ2-1): GAGVSQSPSNKVTEKGKDVELRCDPISGHTALYWYRQSLGQGLEFLIYFQGNSAPDKSGLPSDRFSAERTGGSVSTLTIQRTQQEDSAVYLCASSLARSSNEQFFGPGTRLTVL.

This clonotype was observed many times. V and J are TRBV7-8 and TRBJ2-7, with D hard to call. The germline V and J ends were trimmed by 5 bases and 2 bases, with 10 bases remaining between them. In germline, CDR1 is SGHVS, CDR2 FQNEAQ. This CDR3 has 13 amino acids. The CDR3 is CASSQPGTYEQYF. The DNA of the CDR3 is TGTGCCAGCAGCCAACCAGGTACCTACGAGCAGTACTTC. Based on the CDR3 plus reference TRBV7-8 and TRBJ2-7, the full variable domain is GAGVSQSPRYKVAKRGQDVALRCDPISGHVSLFWYQQALGQGPEFLTYFQNEAQLDKSGLPSDRFFAERPEGSVSTLKIQRTQQEDSAVYLCASSQPGTYEQYFGPGTRLTVT.

This clonotype came up once. The chain joins TRBV2 to TRBJ1-5; D might be TRBD1 (6 bases). Looked up from germline, CDR1 is SNHLY and CDR2 is FYNNEI. This CDR3 is 17 amino acids long. The V end was cut by 3 bases, the J end by 3 bases, with 18 bases between. The CDR3 loop is CASSELGPNRVNQPQHF. The CDR3 nucleotides read TGTGCCAGCAGTGAGTTGGGCCCGAACAGGGTCAATCAGCCCCAGCATTTT.

This rearrangement joins TRBV5-6 to TRBJ2-3, with D possibly matching TRBD1 (8 bases). The ends were cut back, 4 bases at V and 7 bases at J, with 28 bases in the middle. Germline values: CDR1 SGHDT, CDR2 YYEEEE. CDR3 length equals 18 residues. For the CDR3, the DNA is TGTGCCAGCAGCGACCCAGGGCGGGGGCAGGGGGCGCGGAATACGCAGTATTTT. The encoded protein is CASSDPGRGQGARNTQYF.

This clonotype was seen once. The chain employs TRBV28 and TRBJ2-3; 8 bases agree with TRBD2. The CDR3 is 16 amino acids. Germline V gene sequence: CDR1 MDHEN, CDR2 SYDVKM. V dropped 7 bases and J dropped 2; count of bases not matched to a gene: 11. CDR3 loop: CASTVPGGAITDTQYF. The CDR3 DNA reads TGTGCCAGCACAGTCCCGGGAGGGGCCATCACAGATACGCAGTATTTT.

The chain combines TRBV7-2 with TRBJ2-2, with TRBD2 matching 8 bases. CDR3 length: 17 amino acids. Per the germline V gene, CDR1 is SGHTA and CDR2 is FQGNSA. The trim removed 4 bases at V and 3 bases at J, leaving 10 bases unmatched. The CDR3 protein is CASSSKGLAEDTGELFF. CDR3 nucleotide sequence: TGTGCCAGCAGCTCTAAAGGACTAGCTGAGGACACCGGGGAGCTGTTTTTT. The variable domain in full, completed from reference TRBV7-2 and TRBJ2-2, reads GAGVSQSPSNKVTEKGKDVELRCDPISGHTALYWYRQSLGQGLEFLIYFQGNSAPDKSGLPSDRFSAERTGGSVSTLTIQRTQQEDSAVYLCASSSKGLAEDTGELFFGEGSRLTVL.

The J gene is TRBJ1-6, the V gene TRBV7-9; 7 bases match TRBD1. CDR1 and CDR2 from the germline V gene are SEHNR and FQNEAQ (reference sequence). This CDR3 is 16 amino acids long. The trim removed 5 bases at V and 7 bases at J, leaving 11 bases unmatched. The CDR3 DNA reads TGTGCCAGCAGCGCGACAGGGAGAGGGGTCAATTCACCCCTCCACTTT. This sequence encodes CASSATGRGVNSPLHF.

This CDR3 is CSALNPGQPSTDTQYF. Here the CDR3 DNA reads TGCAGTGCTCTCAACCCTGGACAGCCTAGCACAGATACGCAGTATTTT. This chain connects TRBV20-1 to TRBJ2-3; perhaps TRBD1 as D (6 bases). The CDR3 sequence is 16 residues long. Between the trimmed V and J ends, which lost 5 bases and 0 bases, there was a span of 18 bases. Germline V gene sequence: CDR1 DFQATT, CDR2 SNEGSKA (reference sequence).